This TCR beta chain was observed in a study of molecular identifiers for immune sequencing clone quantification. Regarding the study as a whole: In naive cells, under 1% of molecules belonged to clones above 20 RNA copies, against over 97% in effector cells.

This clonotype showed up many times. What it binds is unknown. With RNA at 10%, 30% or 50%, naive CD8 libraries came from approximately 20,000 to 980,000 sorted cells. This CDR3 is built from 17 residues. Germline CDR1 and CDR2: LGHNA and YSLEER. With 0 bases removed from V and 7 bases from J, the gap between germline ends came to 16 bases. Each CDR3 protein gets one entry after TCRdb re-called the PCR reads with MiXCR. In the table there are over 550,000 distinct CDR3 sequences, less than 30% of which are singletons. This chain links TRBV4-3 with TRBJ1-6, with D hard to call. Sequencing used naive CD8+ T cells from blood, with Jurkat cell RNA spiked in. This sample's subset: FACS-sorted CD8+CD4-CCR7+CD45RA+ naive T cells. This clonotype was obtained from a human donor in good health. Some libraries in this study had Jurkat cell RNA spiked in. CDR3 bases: TGCGCCAGCAGCCAAGATAGGGAGGGTTTGTCCAATTCACCCCTCCACTTT. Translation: CASSQDREGLSNSPLHF.